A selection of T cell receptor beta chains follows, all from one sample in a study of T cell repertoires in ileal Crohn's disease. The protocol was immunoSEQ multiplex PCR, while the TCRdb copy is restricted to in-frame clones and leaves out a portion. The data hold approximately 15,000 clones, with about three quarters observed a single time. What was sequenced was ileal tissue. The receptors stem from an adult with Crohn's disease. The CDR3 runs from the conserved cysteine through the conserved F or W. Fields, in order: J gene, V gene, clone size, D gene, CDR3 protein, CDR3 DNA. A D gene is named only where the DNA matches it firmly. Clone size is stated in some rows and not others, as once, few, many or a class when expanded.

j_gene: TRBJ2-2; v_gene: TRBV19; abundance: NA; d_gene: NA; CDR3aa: CASYNPFGGGLPGELFF; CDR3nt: TGTGCCAGTTATAACCCGTTCGGAGGGGGCCTCCCCGGGGAGCTGTTTTTT
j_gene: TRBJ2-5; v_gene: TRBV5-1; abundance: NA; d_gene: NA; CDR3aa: CASRAARWVETQYF; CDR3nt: TGCGCCAGCAGGGCGGCCCGGTGGGTGGAGACCCAGTACTTC
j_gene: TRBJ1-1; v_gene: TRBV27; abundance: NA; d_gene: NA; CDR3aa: CASSYSWALTEAFF; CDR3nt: TGTGCCAGCAGTTACTCCTGGGCGTTGACTGAAGCTTTCTTT
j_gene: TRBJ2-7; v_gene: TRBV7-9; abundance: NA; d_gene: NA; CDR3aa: CASRGWNSYEQYF; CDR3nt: TGTGCCAGCAGGGGGTGGAACTCCTACGAGCAGTACTTC
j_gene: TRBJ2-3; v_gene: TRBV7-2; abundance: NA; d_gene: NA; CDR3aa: CASSRPSGGVTQYF; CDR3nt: TGTGCCAGCAGCCGACCCTCTGGTGGGGTTACGCAGTATTTT
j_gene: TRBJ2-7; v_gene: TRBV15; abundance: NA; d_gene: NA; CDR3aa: CATSKGGAGDYEQYF; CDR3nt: TGTGCCACCAGCAAAGGGGGAGCTGGGGACTACGAGCAGTACTTC
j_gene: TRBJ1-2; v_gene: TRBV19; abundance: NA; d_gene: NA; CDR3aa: CASSPPLGLTANYGYTF; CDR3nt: TGTGCCAGTAGCCCACCCCTGGGACTGACTGCTAACTATGGCTACACCTTC
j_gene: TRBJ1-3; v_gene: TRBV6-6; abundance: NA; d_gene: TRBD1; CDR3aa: CASTDPGQDSGNTIYF; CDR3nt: TGTGCCAGCACCGACCCCGGACAGGACTCTGGAAACACCATATATTTT
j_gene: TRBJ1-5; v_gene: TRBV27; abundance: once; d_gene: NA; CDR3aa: CASSPYRVGQPQHF; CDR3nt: TGTGCCAGCAGTCCCTACAGGGTAGGCCAGCCCCAGCATTTT
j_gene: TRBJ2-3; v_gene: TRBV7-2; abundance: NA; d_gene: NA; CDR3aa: CASSLTGGADTQYF; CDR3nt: TGTGCCAGCAGCTTAACGGGGGGCGCAGATACGCAGTATTTT